This passage covers 15 T cell receptor beta chains from one sample sequenced in a study of beta chain features in type 1 diabetes. These TCRs are of unknown antigen specificity. Study results and caveats: In every one of the four CD4+ subsets, TCRB CDR3s were moderately but significantly shorter in Type 1 diabetes patients.

Expressed TCRB transcripts got sequenced, as all isolated RNA was reverse transcribed. Profiled with immunoSEQ multiplex PCR; TCRdb holds only in-frame clones, not every one. The table includes over 150,000 clones, 6.5% to 10% detected once. Sequenced: central memory CD4+ T cells from blood. The receptors here all came from a woman younger than 35 with type 1 diabetes.

This clone was observed a few times. This chain joins TRBV28 and TRBJ1-5; D remains unclear. CDR3 length: 13 residues. V lost 0 bases and J 6 bases, leaving 6 bases between the germline ends. The V gene's germline CDR1 is MDHEN and CDR2 SYDVKM. This CDR3 is CASSLWGVQPQHF. In DNA form, the CDR3 reads TGTGCCAGCAGTTTATGGGGCGTTCAGCCCCAGCATTTT.

The chain combines TRBV7-2 with TRBJ1-4, with D maybe TRBD1 (6 bases). Germline CDR1 and CDR2: SGHTA and FQGNSA. Trimming removed 7 bases at V and 8 bases at J, with 17 bases between. The CDR3 sequence is 14 residues long. The CDR3 DNA sequence: TGTGCCAGCAAGCCAGGGGCGGGAGGCGAAAAACTGTTTTTT. This translates into CASKPGAGGEKLFF.

This clone was seen a few times. The V gene is TRBV7-8, the J gene TRBJ1-5; D may be TRBD1 (5 bases). The V end was cut by 4 bases, the J end by 8 bases, with 21 bases between. Germline V gene lookup returns CDR1 SGHVS and CDR2 FQNEAQ. The CDR3 contains 16 residues. CDR3 amino acids: CASSSGRRGRGEPQHF. In DNA form, the CDR3 reads TGTGCCAGCAGCTCCGGACGGAGGGGCCGTGGGGAGCCCCAGCATTTT.

The J gene is TRBJ2-1, the V gene TRBV7-9; D possibly corresponds to TRBD1 (6 bases). This CDR3 is built from 14 residues. Looked up from germline, CDR1 is SEHNR and CDR2 is FQNEAQ (reference sequence). V was shortened by 11 bases and J by 2 bases, with 16 bases between the two germline ends. In nucleotides, the CDR3 is TGTGCCCATGAAGGGGGTGGCACCTACAATGAGCAGTTCTTC. This gives the protein CAHEGGGTYNEQFF.

The chain joins TRBV30 to TRBJ2-1; TRBD2 might be the D (5 bases). The CDR3 extends over 13 amino acids. CDR1 is GTSNPN and CDR2 is SVGIG in the germline V gene (reference sequence). V lost 3 bases, J lost 8 bases, and 14 bases lay in between. The CDR3 is CAWRFRGQDEQFF. The CDR3 DNA reads TGTGCCTGGAGGTTTCGGGGTCAGGATGAGCAGTTCTTC.

This clone was seen a few times. The chain joins TRBV6-5 to TRBJ1-2; 8 bases fit TRBD1. The germline V gene has CDR1 MNHEY and CDR2 SVGAGI. The V gene end was trimmed by 6 bases and the J gene end by 6 bases; junction bases not matched to a gene: 6. The CDR3 consists of 13 residues. The CDR3 bases are TGTGCCAGCAGGCCGGGACAGGCTCATGGCTACACCTTC. Amino acids: CASRPGQAHGYTF.

This clone has only a few counts. The J gene is TRBJ2-5, the V gene TRBV7-2; weak D call: TRBD2 (5 bases). Trimming left V 6 bases short and J 5 bases short, with 16 bases between. Germline-derived CDR1 and CDR2 are SGHTA and FQGNSA. This CDR3 has 14 residues. CDR3 DNA sequence: TGTGCCAGCAGGGAGCGGCAGGTGGACGAGACCCAGTACTTC. The encoded protein is CASRERQVDETQYF.

V usage is TRBV7-9 and J usage is TRBJ2-3; D unclear. This CDR3 is 15 amino acids long. V was pared by 6 bases and J by 1 base, with 14 bases between. CDR1 is SEHNR and CDR2 is FQNEAQ in the germline V gene (reference sequence). CDR3 loop: CASSTHLTGTDTQYF. CDR3 nucleotide sequence: TGTGCCAGCAGTACCCACCTTACGGGCACAGATACGCAGTATTTT.

This clone was found a few times. V is TRBV4-3 and J is TRBJ2-4; possible D gene TRBD1, 6 bases. Germline V lookup: CDR1 LGHNA, CDR2 YSLEER. The CDR3 covers 16 residues. Trimming removed 3 bases from V and 6 bases from J, with 18 bases in between. CDR3 sequence: CASSQAGVARGNIQYF. The CDR3, as DNA: TGCGCCAGCAGCCAGGCAGGGGTGGCAAGGGGAAACATTCAGTACTTC.

This clone was observed a handful of times. The junction departs from germline at one end; a sequencing error may be responsible. This chain links TRBV7-7 with TRBJ2-5, with a possible D match to TRBD1 (5 bases). Germline V gene lookup returns CDR1 SSHAT and CDR2 FNYEAQ (reference sequence). CDR3 length: 12 amino acids. This CDR3 is CASSPAGETQYF. DNA of the CDR3: TGTGCTAGCAGCCCGGCAGGGGAGACCCAGTACTTC.

This clone has just a few counts. V usage is TRBV28 and J usage is TRBJ2-5; 10 bases align to TRBD2. This CDR3 spans 14 amino acids. V was clipped by 8 bases and J by 4 bases; unmatched bases: 7. Germline V gives CDR1 MDHEN, CDR2 SYDVKM. CDR3: CASQTSGIVETQYF. CDR3 in DNA: TGTGCCAGCCAAACTAGCGGGATTGTAGAGACCCAGTACTTC.

V and J are TRBV11-2 and TRBJ2-3; 11 positions agree with TRBD2. Germline values: CDR1 SGHAT, CDR2 FQNNGV. V was clipped by 5 bases and J by 2 bases; unmatched bases: 6. CDR3 size: 16 residues. The DNA of the CDR3 is TGTGCCAGCAGCAGGACGACTAGCGGGACCACAGATACGCAGTATTTT. Protein sequence: CASSRTTSGTTDTQYF. Variable domain in full (rest from reference TRBV11-2 and TRBJ2-3): EAGVAQSPRYKIIEKRQSVAFWCNPISGHATLYWYQQILGQGPKLLIQFQNNGVVDDSQLPKDRFSAERLKGVDSTLKIQPAKLEDSAVYLCASSRTTSGTTDTQYFGPGTRLTVL.

V is TRBV30 and J is TRBJ2-7; TRBD2 aligns across 7 bases. CDR1 and CDR2 from the germline V gene are GTSNPN and SVGIG (reference sequence). This CDR3 contains 13 residues. Germline trimming cut 2 bases from V and 6 bases from J; bases unmatched to any gene: 7. The CDR3 sequence is CAWSLSPSGEQYF. The CDR3 DNA reads TGTGCCTGGAGTTTATCCCCTAGCGGCGAGCAGTACTTC.

This clone was picked up a small number of times. The gene calls are TRBV5-4 and TRBJ2-3; D may be TRBD2 (6 bases). The germline V gene has CDR1 SGHNT and CDR2 YYREEE (reference sequence). The CDR3 sequence is 13 residues long. Trimming cost V 4 bases and J 4 bases, with 10 bases left between them. This CDR3 reads CASSQAGADTQYF. CDR3 nucleotides: TGTGCCAGCAGCCAAGCGGGCGCAGATACGCAGTATTTT.

A few counts support this clone. The chain joins TRBV11-3 to TRBJ2-5; D is possibly TRBD1 (6 bases). Trimming took off 2 bases at V and 4 bases at J, with 11 bases between the two ends. This CDR3 region has 14 residues. CDR1 is SGHNT, CDR2 YENEEA, per germline. CDR3 in amino acids: CASSLRGLGETQYF. CDR3 nucleotide sequence: TGTGCCAGCAGCTTAAGGGGGTTGGGAGAGACCCAGTACTTC.